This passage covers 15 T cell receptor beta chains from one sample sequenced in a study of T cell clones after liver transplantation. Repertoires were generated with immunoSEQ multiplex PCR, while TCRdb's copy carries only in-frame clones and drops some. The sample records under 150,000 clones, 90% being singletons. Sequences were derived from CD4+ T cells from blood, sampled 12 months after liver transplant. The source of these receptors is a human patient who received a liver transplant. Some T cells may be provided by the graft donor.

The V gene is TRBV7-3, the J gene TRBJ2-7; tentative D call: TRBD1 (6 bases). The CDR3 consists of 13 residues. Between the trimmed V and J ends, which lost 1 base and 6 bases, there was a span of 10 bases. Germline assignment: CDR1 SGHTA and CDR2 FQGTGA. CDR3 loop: CASSLRWGLEQYF. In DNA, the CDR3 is TGTGCCAGCAGCTTAAGGTGGGGGCTCGAGCAGTACTTC.

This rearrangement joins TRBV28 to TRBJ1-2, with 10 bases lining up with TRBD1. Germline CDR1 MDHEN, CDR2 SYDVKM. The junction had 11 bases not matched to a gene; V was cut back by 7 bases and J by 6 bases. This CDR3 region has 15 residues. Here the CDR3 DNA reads TGTGCCAGCATAAGACAGGGGGCCGGACTCAATGGCTACACCTTC. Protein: CASIRQGAGLNGYTF.

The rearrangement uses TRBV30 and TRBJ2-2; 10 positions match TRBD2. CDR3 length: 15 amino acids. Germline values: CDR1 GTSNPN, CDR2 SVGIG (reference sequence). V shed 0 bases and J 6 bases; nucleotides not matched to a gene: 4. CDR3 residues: CAWSVPSGRAGELFF. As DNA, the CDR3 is TGTGCCTGGAGTGTACCTAGCGGGAGAGCCGGGGAGCTGTTTTTT.

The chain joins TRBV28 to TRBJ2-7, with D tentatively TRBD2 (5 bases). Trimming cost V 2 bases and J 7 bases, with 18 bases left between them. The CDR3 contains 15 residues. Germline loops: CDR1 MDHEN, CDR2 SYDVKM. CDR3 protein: CASSLVTPPTGEQYF. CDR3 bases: TGTGCCAGCAGTTTAGTGACACCACCCACGGGGGAGCAGTACTTC. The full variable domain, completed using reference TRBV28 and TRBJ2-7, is DVKVTQSSRYLVKRTGEKVFLECVQDMDHENMFWYRQDPGLGLRLIYFSYDVKMKEKGDIPEGYSVSREKKERFSLILESASTNQTSMYLCASSLVTPPTGEQYFGPGTRLTVT.

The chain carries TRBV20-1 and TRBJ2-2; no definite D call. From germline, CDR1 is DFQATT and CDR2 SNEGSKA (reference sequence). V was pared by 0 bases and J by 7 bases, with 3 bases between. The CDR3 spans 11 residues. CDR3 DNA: TGCAGTGCTAGAGATTACGGGGAGCTGTTTTTT. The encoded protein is CSARDYGELFF.

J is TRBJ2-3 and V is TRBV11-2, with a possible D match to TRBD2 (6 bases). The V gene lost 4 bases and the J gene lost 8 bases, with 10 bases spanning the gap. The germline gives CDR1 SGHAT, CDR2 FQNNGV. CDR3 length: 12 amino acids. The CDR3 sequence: CASSSGLFTQYF. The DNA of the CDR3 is TGTGCCAGCAGCTCCGGACTATTTACGCAGTATTTT.

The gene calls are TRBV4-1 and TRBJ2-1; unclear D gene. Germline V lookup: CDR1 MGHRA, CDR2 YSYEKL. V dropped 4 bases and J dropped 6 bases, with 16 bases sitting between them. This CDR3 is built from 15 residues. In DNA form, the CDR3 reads TGCGCCAGCAGCCCCGAGCCCATAGGCTCCAATGAGCAGTTCTTC. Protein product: CASSPEPIGSNEQFF.

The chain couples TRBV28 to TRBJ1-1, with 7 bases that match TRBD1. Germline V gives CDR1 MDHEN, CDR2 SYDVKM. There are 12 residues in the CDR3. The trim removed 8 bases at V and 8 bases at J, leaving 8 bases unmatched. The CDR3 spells CASGQDRSEAFF. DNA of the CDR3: TGTGCCAGCGGACAGGACAGAAGCGAAGCTTTCTTT.

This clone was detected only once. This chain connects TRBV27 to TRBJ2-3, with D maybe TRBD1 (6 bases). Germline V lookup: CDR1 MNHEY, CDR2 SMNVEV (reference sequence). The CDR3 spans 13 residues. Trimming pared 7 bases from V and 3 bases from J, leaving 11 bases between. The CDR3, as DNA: TGTGCCAGCAAGTACAGGGTAACAGATACGCAGTATTTT. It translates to CASKYRVTDTQYF.

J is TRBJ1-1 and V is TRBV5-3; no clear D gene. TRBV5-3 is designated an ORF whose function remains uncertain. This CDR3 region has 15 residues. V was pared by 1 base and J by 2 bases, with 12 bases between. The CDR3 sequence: CARSLHTQTNTEAFF. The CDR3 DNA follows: TGTGCCAGAAGCTTGCACACACAAACTAACACTGAAGCTTTCTTT.

CDR3 in amino acids: CSGRSGTSNTGELFF. The CDR3 DNA reads TGCAGCGGGCGGTCCGGGACATCGAACACCGGGGAGCTGTTTTTT. The chain employs TRBV29-1 and TRBJ2-2; TRBD1 is a possible D gene (6 bases). Trimming took off 7 bases at V and 0 bases at J, with 15 bases between the two ends. The germline CDR1 and CDR2 sequences are SQVTM and ANQGSEA. The CDR3 is 15 amino acids.

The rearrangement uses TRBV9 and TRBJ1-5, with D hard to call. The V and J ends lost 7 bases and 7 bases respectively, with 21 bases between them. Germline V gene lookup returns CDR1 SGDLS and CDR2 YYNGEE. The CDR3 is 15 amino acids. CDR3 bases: TGTGCCAGCTCCTACGGGGAGGGAGGGCCCCAGCCCCAGCATTTT. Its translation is CASSYGEGGPQPQHF.

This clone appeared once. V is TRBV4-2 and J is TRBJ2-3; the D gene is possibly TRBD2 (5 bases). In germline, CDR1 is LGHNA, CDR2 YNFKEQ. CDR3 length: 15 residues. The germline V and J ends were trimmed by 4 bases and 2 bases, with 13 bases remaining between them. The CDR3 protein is CASSLQRSYTDTQYF. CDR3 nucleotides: TGTGCCAGCAGCCTCCAGCGGAGCTACACAGATACGCAGTATTTT.

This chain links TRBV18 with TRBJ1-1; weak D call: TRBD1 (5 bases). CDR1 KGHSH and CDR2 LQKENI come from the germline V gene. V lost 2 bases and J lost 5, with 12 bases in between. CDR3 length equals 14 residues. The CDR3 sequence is CASSPSVGATEAFF. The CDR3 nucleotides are TGTGCCAGCTCACCATCTGTCGGGGCGACTGAAGCTTTCTTT.

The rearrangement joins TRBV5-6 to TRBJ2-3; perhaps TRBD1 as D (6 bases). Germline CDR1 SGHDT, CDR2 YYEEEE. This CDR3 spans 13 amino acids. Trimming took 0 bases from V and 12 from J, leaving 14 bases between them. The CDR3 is CASSLEAGATQYF. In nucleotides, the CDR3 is TGTGCCAGCAGCTTGGAGGCAGGGGCAACACAGTATTTT.